This T cell receptor beta chain came from a study of T cell changes during pregnancy in multiple sclerosis. Data came from immunoSEQ multiplex PCR; TCRdb stores just in-frame clones and leaves some out. Of about 93,000 clones in the sample, 92% are singletons; the top ten hold about 2%. Trimming took 6 bases from V and 7 from J, leaving 10 bases between them. CDR1 is MNHEY, CDR2 SVGAGI, per germline. This CDR3 is 11 amino acids long. This receptor was identified in a female donor with multiple sclerosis, enrolled in a pregnancy study. V is TRBV6-5 and J is TRBJ2-7, with D perhaps matching TRBD1 (5 bases). The specimen comprised peripheral blood, sampled after pregnancy. CDR3 region: CASSISGEQYF. The CDR3 nucleotides read TGTGCCAGCAGCATTTCAGGGGAGCAGTACTTC.